Presented here are 26 T cell receptor beta chains from one specimen sequenced in a study of T-cell memory formation after mild COVID-19 (dated by TCRdb to 2020 to 2023). Libraries came from 5' RACE. TCRdb lists the instrument as Illumina NovaSeq 6000. TCRdb applied fastp at Q25 and MiXCR to the public reads, then kept only in-frame beta chains. One record per CDR3 amino acid sequence lists the most common genes and DNA. Present in this sample are around 200,000 distinct CDR3 sequences, about 10% of which were seen just once. The ten largest clones represent around 3.3% of the sample. Sample: PBMCs or a T cell subset sorted from them (not recorded which). These receptor sequences come from a man younger than 30 who had mild COVID-19 (a few samples of this study predate the infection). The sample titles of this study are shuffled in the database, so cell type and time point are left out; the donor was told from shared clones.

V and J are TRBV20-1 and TRBJ1-2, with D tentatively TRBD1 (5 bases). The germline gives CDR1 DFQATT, CDR2 SNEGSKA (reference sequence). V dropped 6 bases and J dropped 4 bases, with 15 bases sitting between them. The CDR3 has 13 amino acids. The chain's CDR3 is CSATGQGVYGYTF. CDR3 coding DNA: TGCAGTGCAACTGGCCAGGGTGTCTATGGCTACACCTTC.

V and J are TRBV4-3 and TRBJ1-3; TRBD1 is a possible D gene (5 bases). The V end lost 1 base, the J end lost 0 bases, and 10 bases lay between the germline ends. The germline V gene encodes CDR1 LGHNA and CDR2 YSLEER. The CDR3 is 16 amino acids. CDR3 protein: CASSQGGRGSGNTIYF. CDR3 DNA: TGCGCCAGCAGCCAAGGGGGAAGGGGCTCTGGAAACACCATATATTTT.

The V call is TRBV6-6, the J call TRBJ1-5, with 7 bases identical to TRBD1. From germline, CDR1 is MNHNY and CDR2 SVGAGI (reference sequence). J gave up 5 bases and V 5 bases, and 6 bases lay outside the gene matches. The CDR3 is made up of 14 amino acids. CDR3 sequence reads: CASSPHRGHQPQHF. CDR3 DNA sequence: TGTGCCAGCAGTCCCCACAGGGGTCATCAGCCCCAGCATTTT.

The table lists this clonotype with a few counts. The J gene is TRBJ1-1, the V gene TRBV19; the match to TRBD1 covers 7 bases. CDR1 LNHDA and CDR2 SQIVND come from the germline V gene (reference sequence). V was clipped by 6 bases and J by 2 bases; unmatched bases: 6. The CDR3 extends over 14 amino acids. This CDR3 is CASRRGTVNTEAFF. CDR3 nucleotide sequence: TGTGCCAGTAGGCGCGGGACAGTTAACACTGAAGCTTTCTTT.

At least ten counts were recorded for this clonotype. The CDR3 sequence: CASSPQDTGELFF. DNA for the CDR3: TGTGCCAGCAGCCCTCAGGACACCGGGGAGCTGTTTTTT. The chain recombines TRBV7-2 with TRBJ2-2, with D uncertain. CDR3 length equals 13 residues. The V gene lost 5 bases and the J gene lost 3 bases, with 7 bases spanning the gap. Germline CDR1 is SGHTA and CDR2 is FQGNSA.

By proportion, this clonotype is medium-sized. V usage is TRBV20-1 and J usage is TRBJ2-7; 7 bases are shared with TRBD1. The V segment lost 2 bases and the J segment 6 bases; nucleotides outside the gene matches: 10. Germline CDR1 and CDR2: DFQATT and SNEGSKA (reference sequence). The CDR3 covers 14 residues. CDR3 bases: TGCAGTGCTAGACCCCCTAACAGGGGTCCCGAGCAGTACTTC. Residues: CSARPPNRGPEQYF.

This clonotype was seen only a few times. The J gene is TRBJ2-4, the V gene TRBV18; D is undetermined. V was shortened by 3 bases and J by 10 bases, with 10 bases between the two germline ends. This CDR3 is built from 12 residues. In germline, CDR1 is KGHSH, CDR2 LQKENI. In nucleotides, the CDR3 is TGTGCCAGCTCACCCCCAGACTTTATTCAGTACTTC. This codes for CASSPPDFIQYF.

This clonotype turned up a few times. The genes are TRBV6-5 and TRBJ2-7, with D uncertain. The length of the CDR3 is 11 residues. V gave up 5 bases and J gave up 6 bases, with 8 bases separating them. From germline, CDR1 is MNHEY and CDR2 SVGAGI. Here the CDR3 reads CASSDGSEQYV. CDR3 DNA sequence: TGTGCCAGCAGTGACGGTTCCGAGCAGTACGTC.

This clonotype was seen a few times. This chain connects TRBV19 to TRBJ2-6; 9 bases line up with TRBD1. With V trimmed by 7 bases and J by 2 bases, 12 bases remained unmatched. The CDR3 has 18 residues. The germline V gene has CDR1 LNHDA and CDR2 SQIVND (reference sequence). The CDR3 DNA sequence: TGTGCCAGTACTTCGCGGGGACAGGGAAATACTGGGGCCAACGTCCTGACTTTC. Encoded protein: CASTSRGQGNTGANVLTF.

The chain employs TRBV7-8 and TRBJ2-3; 7 positions agree with TRBD2. There are 17 residues in the CDR3. In germline, CDR1 is SGHVS, CDR2 FQNEAQ. The J segment lost 1 base and the V segment lost 7 bases, leaving 14 bases of the junction unmatched. CDR3 DNA sequence: TGTGCCAGCACCCTTTTCGGGAGCGGGGATCGCACAGATACGCAGTATTTT. It is translated as CASTLFGSGDRTDTQYF.

This clonotype was observed at least ten times. This chain uses TRBV7-2 with TRBJ2-1; D ambiguous. The V end was cut by 0 bases, the J end by 3 bases, with 6 bases between. The CDR3 has 14 amino acids. CDR1 and CDR2 (germline): SGHTA, FQGNSA. The DNA for the CDR3 is TGTGCCAGCAGCTTAGCGCGCAGCTACAATGAGCAGTTCTTC. Translated: CASSLARSYNEQFF.

Ten or more counts support this clonotype. The genes are TRBV5-1 and TRBJ2-5; 12 nucleotides match TRBD2. CDR1 SGHRS and CDR2 YFSETQ come from the germline V gene. The V gene end was trimmed by 4 bases and the J gene end by 2 bases; junction bases not matched to a gene: 6. The CDR3 has 16 residues. CDR3 in amino acids: CASSPGLAGQQETQYF. The CDR3 nucleotides read TGCGCCAGCAGCCCAGGACTAGCGGGACAACAAGAGACCCAGTACTTC.

This chain connects TRBV19 to TRBJ1-1; D not certain. V was clipped by 8 bases and J by 6 bases, with 10 bases between them. CDR1 is LNHDA and CDR2 is SQIVND in the germline V gene (reference sequence). The CDR3 is 11 amino acids. The CDR3 region has the DNA TGTGCCAGTTGGTTCGACGCTGAAGCTTTCTTT. It is translated as CASWFDAEAFF.

This clonotype has a handful of counts. The chain links TRBV4-3 to TRBJ2-5, with D possibly matching TRBD1 (6 bases). Trimming removed 2 bases from V and 5 bases from J, with 9 bases in between. This CDR3 has 13 amino acids. The V gene's germline CDR1 is LGHNA and CDR2 YSLEER. CDR3 coding DNA: TGCGCCAGCAGCCAAACAGGGTTGGAGACCCAGTACTTC. This sequence encodes CASSQTGLETQYF.

This chain uses TRBV5-1 with TRBJ2-1, with TRBD2 identical over 15 bases. V lost 4 bases and J lost 8; bases outside the gene matches: 7. Germline V gene lookup returns CDR1 SGHRS and CDR2 YFSETQ. This CDR3 is 16 amino acids long. The CDR3 is CASSRRTSGGAYEQFF. The DNA of the CDR3 is TGCGCCAGCAGCCGTCGGACTAGCGGGGGGGCCTATGAGCAGTTCTTC.

This clonotype was recorded a few times. The genes are TRBV4-1 and TRBJ1-5; D remains ambiguous. CDR3 length: 13 amino acids. Germline CDR1 reads MGHRA; CDR2 reads YSYEKL. Trimming cost V 0 bases and J 6 bases, with 6 bases left between them. The CDR3 DNA reads as TGCGCCAGCAGCCAAGATCATCGTCAGCCCCAGCATTTT. As protein: CASSQDHRQPQHF.

This clonotype was counted many times. The chain employs TRBV7-2 and TRBJ1-3; D call uncertain. The V and J ends lost 5 bases and 0 bases respectively, with 8 bases between them. The CDR3 loop spans 14 amino acids. The germline CDR1 and CDR2 sequences are SGHTA and FQGNSA. The CDR3 DNA reads as TGTGCCAGCAGCCCCGTTTACTCTGGAAACACCATATATTTT. This encodes CASSPVYSGNTIYF.

CDR3 nucleotides: TGTGCCAGCAGTTTACCGCTAGGGGGTCGACCCCTCCACTTT. Its protein product is CASSLPLGGRPLHF. The genes are TRBV28 and TRBJ1-6; D is perhaps TRBD1 (6 bases). Germline assignment: CDR1 MDHEN and CDR2 SYDVKM. V dropped 2 bases and J dropped 12 bases, with 14 bases sitting between them. CDR3 size: 14 residues. Full variable domain (outside the CDR3, taken from reference TRBV28 and TRBJ1-6): DVKVTQSSRYLVKRTGEKVFLECVQDMDHENMFWYRQDPGLGLRLIYFSYDVKMKEKGDIPEGYSVSREKKERFSLILESASTNQTSMYLCASSLPLGGRPLHFGNGTRLTVT.

In this sample, this clonotype turned up a few times. V gene TRBV6-2 or TRBV6-3 combines with J gene TRBJ2-4; the D gene could be TRBD1 or TRBD2 (5 bases each). The CDR3 runs 14 residues. Germline CDR1 reads MNHEY; CDR2 reads SVGEGT. Trimming left V 3 bases short and J 7 bases short, with 13 bases between. This chain's CDR3 is CASSYWGGSNIQYF. Written as DNA, the CDR3 is TGTGCCAGCAGTTATTGGGGCGGGTCTAACATTCAGTACTTC.

J is TRBJ2-1 and V is TRBV3-1, with 8 bases that match TRBD1. Germline assignment: CDR1 LGHDT and CDR2 YNNKEL (reference sequence). The trim removed 0 bases at V and 6 bases at J, leaving 10 bases unmatched. CDR3 length: 17 amino acids. The CDR3 spells CASSQDVRDRGANEQFF. For the CDR3, the DNA is TGTGCCAGCAGCCAAGATGTTCGTGACAGGGGCGCCAATGAGCAGTTCTTC.

The genes are TRBV29-1 and TRBJ2-1; the D gene is possibly TRBD1 (5 bases). CDR1 and CDR2 (germline): SQVTM, ANQGSEA. The CDR3 runs 14 residues. With 4 bases removed from V and 6 bases from J, the gap between germline ends came to 16 bases. The CDR3 spells CSVGTRVLGNEQFF. For the CDR3, the DNA is TGCAGCGTTGGCACCAGGGTATTGGGCAATGAGCAGTTCTTC.

This clonotype was detected a few times. The rearrangement links TRBV9 to TRBJ2-1, with D perhaps TRBD2 (7 bases). This CDR3 comprises 16 residues. Trimming pared 0 bases from V and 7 bases from J, leaving 17 bases between. Looked up from germline, CDR1 is SGDLS and CDR2 is YYNGEE. The CDR3 spells CASSVGGGAGSNEQFF. The CDR3 nucleotides are TGTGCCAGCAGCGTAGGTGGGGGGGCCGGTTCAAATGAGCAGTTCTTC. Complete variable domain (other parts from reference TRBV9 and TRBJ2-1): DSGVTQTPKHLITATGQRVTLRCSPRSGDLSVYWYQQSLDQGLQFLIQYYNGEERAKGNILERFSAQQFPDLHSELNLSSLELGDSALYFCASSVGGGAGSNEQFFGPGTRLTVL.

This clonotype was seen a handful of times. The CDR3, as DNA: TGTGCCAGCACCTTCGGGGGTCCTCGAGAGACCCAGTACTTC. Its translation: CASTFGGPRETQYF. The gene calls are TRBV7-6 and TRBJ2-5; tentative D call: TRBD2 (6 bases). Trimming removed 7 bases at V and 4 bases at J, with 16 bases between. Germline V CDR1 and CDR2: SGHVS, FNYEAQ. The CDR3 length is 14 residues.

The V gene is TRBV4-1, the J gene TRBJ2-5; D unresolved. The germline V and J ends were trimmed by 1 base and 2 bases, with 14 bases remaining between them. Per the germline V gene, CDR1 is MGHRA and CDR2 is YSYEKL. The length of the CDR3 is 16 residues. Here the CDR3 DNA reads TGCGCCAGCAGCCAAGCTCCAAGGGCCTTACAAGAGACCCAGTACTTC. Its protein product is CASSQAPRALQETQYF.

This clonotype was seen a few times. The chain recombines TRBV7-2 with TRBJ1-2; 8 bases are a match to TRBD1. Germline CDR1 and CDR2: SGHTA and FQGNSA. The CDR3 runs 14 residues. V shed 5 bases and J 3 bases; nucleotides not matched to a gene: 5. CDR3 protein: CASSIDRGYYGYTF. DNA for the CDR3: TGTGCCAGCAGCATCGACAGGGGCTACTATGGCTACACCTTC.

The CDR3 bases are TGTGCCAGCAGCCCCGCCCTAGGGGGCTCACCCCTCCACTTT. Translated, it gives CASSPALGGSPLHF. This chain joins TRBV7-9 and TRBJ1-6; TRBD1 matches 7 bases. The CDR3 is made up of 14 amino acids. V lost 5 bases to trimming and J lost 10 bases; unmatched junction nucleotides: 8. In germline, CDR1 is SEHNR, CDR2 FQNEAQ (reference sequence).